This T cell receptor (beta chain) was observed in a study of T cell changes during pregnancy in multiple sclerosis. Germline V CDR1 and CDR2: SGHKS, YYEKEE (reference sequence). The CDR3 spans 13 residues. The junction had 1 base not matched to a gene; V was cut back by 4 bases and J by 2 bases. This clone showed up just a few times. Method: immunoSEQ multiplex PCR; TCRdb's copy keeps in-frame clones and lacks some. The sample carries tens of thousands of clones, 80% to 90% recorded once. The sequenced sample was CD4+ T cells from peripheral blood mononuclear cells, obtained in the first trimester of pregnancy. The source of this sequence is a female donor with multiple sclerosis, enrolled in a pregnancy study. This chain joins TRBV5-5 and TRBJ2-7, with 9 bases identical to TRBD1. CDR3 sequence (DNA): TGTGCCAGCAGCCGACAGGGGGCCTACGAGCAGTACTTC. Translated: CASSRQGAYEQYF.